The present T cell receptor beta chain was sequenced within a study of CD8 T cells in Susac syndrome. The overall study: Treatment at blood withdrawal was none, corticosteroids, or intravenous immunoglobulin alone in Susac syndrome patients.

Of note for this clonotype: Its antigen remains unknown.

Reverse transcription of roughly 0.5 to 1 ug RNA was carried out with random hexamers. Multiplex immunoSEQ PCR targeted 54 Vbeta and 13 Jbeta TCR beta segments. TCRdb re-analysed the immunoSEQ multiplex PCR reads in MiXCR, keeping a single row per CDR3 protein. The sample has around 200,000 distinct CDR3 sequences; just under 95% are singletons. The CDR3 is 17 residues long. Study conclusions and caveats: Susac syndrome CD4+ T cell repertoires showed no clonal expansion.

This TCR derives from a human donor with Susac syndrome. Sequenced: CD4+ T cells from PBMCs. J is TRBJ2-1 and V is TRBV12-1; the DNA was not used to check the table's D call, TRBD2. TRBV12-1 is assigned pseudogene status. CDR3 sequence: CASSFACGRGEYNEQFF. CDR3 coding DNA: TGTGCCAGCAGCTTTGCTTGCGGCAGGGGAGAATACAATGAGCAGTTCTTC.